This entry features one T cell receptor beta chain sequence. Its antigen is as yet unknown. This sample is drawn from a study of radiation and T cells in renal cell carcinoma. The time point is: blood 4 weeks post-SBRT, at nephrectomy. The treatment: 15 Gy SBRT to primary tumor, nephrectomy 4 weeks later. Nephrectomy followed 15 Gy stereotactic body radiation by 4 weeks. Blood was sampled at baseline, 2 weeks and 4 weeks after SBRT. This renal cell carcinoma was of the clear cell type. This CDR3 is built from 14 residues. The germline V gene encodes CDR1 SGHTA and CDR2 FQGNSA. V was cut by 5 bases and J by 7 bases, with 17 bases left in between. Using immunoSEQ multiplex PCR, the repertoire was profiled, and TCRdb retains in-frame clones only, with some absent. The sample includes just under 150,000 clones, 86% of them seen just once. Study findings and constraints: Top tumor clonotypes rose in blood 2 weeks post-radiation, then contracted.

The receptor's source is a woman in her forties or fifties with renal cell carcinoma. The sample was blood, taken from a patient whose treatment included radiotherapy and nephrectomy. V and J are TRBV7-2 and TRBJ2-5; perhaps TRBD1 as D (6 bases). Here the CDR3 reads CASSIGRRGGTQYF. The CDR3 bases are TGTGCCAGCAGCATAGGACGCAGAGGGGGGACCCAGTACTTC.